These 2 T cell receptor beta chains came from one sample sequenced in a study of Ad26.COV2.S vaccination and SARS-CoV-2 variants. As to treatment: 19 received Ad26.COV2.S at low or high dose, single or two shots; about five received placebo; per-sample allocation not given. Day 63 following the first vaccine or placebo injection was when the samples were taken. Method: immunoSEQ multiplex PCR; TCRdb's copy keeps in-frame clones and lacks some. The table has about 440,000 clones, around 88% seen once; the top ten hold roughly 13%. Sample: peripheral blood, taken in a trial of Ad26.COV2.S vaccine versus placebo. The receptors were sampled from a person between 18 and 60 years old who received the Ad26.COV2.S COVID-19 vaccine or a placebo.

The chain joins TRBV9 to TRBJ2-2; possible D gene TRBD1, 6 bases. The V end was cut by 4 bases, the J end by 1 base, with 8 bases between. From germline, CDR1 is SGDLS and CDR2 YYNGEE. The length of the CDR3 is 14 residues. The chain's CDR3 is CASSWGQNTGELFF. The DNA of the CDR3 is TGTGCCAGCAGCTGGGGACAGAACACCGGGGAGCTGTTTTTT. Full variable domain (outside the CDR3, taken from reference TRBV9 and TRBJ2-2): DSGVTQTPKHLITATGQRVTLRCSPRSGDLSVYWYQQSLDQGLQFLIQYYNGEERAKGNILERFSAQQFPDLHSELNLSSLELGDSALYFCASSWGQNTGELFFGEGSRLTVL.

The V call is TRBV5-1, the J call TRBJ2-3; 8 bases fit TRBD1. Trimming at V came to 0 bases and at J to 4 bases, leaving 7 bases not matched to a gene. CDR1 is SGHRS and CDR2 is YFSETQ in the germline V gene. The CDR3 sequence is 16 residues long. CDR3 in amino acids: CASSLGHRGVADTQYF. For the CDR3, the DNA is TGCGCCAGCAGCTTGGGGCACAGGGGGGTTGCAGATACGCAGTATTTT.